A selection of T cell receptor beta chains follows, all from one sample in a study of long-term antiretroviral therapy in people with HIV. Assay: immunoSEQ multiplex PCR; the TCRdb copy retains only in-frame clones and omits some. The table shows about 25,000 clones, with approximately 95% occurring only once. This sample comprised unsorted PBMCs, obtained 7.6 years after starting antiretroviral therapy. The receptors were sampled from a woman aged 40 to 49 with HIV. The CDR3 runs from the conserved cysteine through the conserved F or W. Fields, in order: J gene, D gene, V gene, CDR3 protein, CDR3 DNA. D genes are given only for firm matches.

TRBJ1-6 - TRBV7-2 CASSPRTENSPLHF TGTGCCAGCAGCCCCAGGACGGAAAATTCACCCCTCCACTTT
TRBJ1-4 TRBD1 TRBV7-9 CASSAGQVTNEKLFF TGTGCCAGCAGCGCGGGACAGGTCACTAATGAAAAACTGTTTTTT
TRBJ1-5 - TRBV19 CASRTQADSNQPQHF TGTGCCAGTCGAACCCAAGCCGATAGCAATCAGCCCCAGCATTTT
TRBJ2-1 TRBD1 TRBV11-3 CASSMGGQGNYNEQFF TGTGCCAGCAGCATGGGAGGACAGGGGAATTACAATGAGCAGTTCTTC
TRBJ1-1 - TRBV19 CASLGRINTEAFF TGTGCCAGTTTGGGACGGATAAACACTGAAGCTTTCTTT
TRBJ2-2 - TRBV5-6 CASSSLQVANTGELFF TGTGCCAGCAGCTCGCTACAAGTCGCGAACACCGGGGAGCTGTTTTTT
TRBJ2-3 - TRBV30 CAGRPITDTQYF TGTGCCGGGAGACCGATCACAGATACGCAGTATTTT
TRBJ2-7 TRBD2 TRBV6-5 CASSLYSKRDLEYF TGTGCCAGCAGTTTATACTCCAAGCGGGATCTCGAGTACTTC
TRBJ1-2 TRBD1 TRBV29-1 CSVTPGTGNGYTF TGCAGCGTTACACCCGGGACAGGGAATGGCTACACCTTC
TRBJ2-1 - TRBV18 CASSPETGSVEQFF TGTGCCAGCTCACCGGAGACAGGTTCAGTTGAGCAGTTCTTC
TRBJ2-2 TRBD1 TRBV4-3 CASSQEGGTGPGELFF TGCGCCAGCAGCCAAGAGGGGGGGACAGGGCCCGGGGAGCTGTTTTTT
TRBJ1-1 - TRBV10-3 CAISEKAVDTEAFF TGTGCCATCAGTGAGAAGGCGGTAGACACTGAAGCTTTCTTT
TRBJ2-1 TRBD2 TRBV5-4 CASSLRLAGGPSNEQFF TGTGCCAGCAGCTTGAGGCTAGCGGGGGGGCCTAGTAATGAGCAGTTCTTC
TRBJ2-1 - TRBV6-5 CASSQRSTYNEQFF TGTGCCAGCAGCCAGAGGTCGACCTACAATGAGCAGTTCTTC
TRBJ2-1 TRBD1 TRBV6-1 CASSKQTGLNEQFF TGTGCCAGCAGTAAACAGACAGGGTTGAATGAGCAGTTCTTC
TRBJ2-3 TRBD2 TRBV18 CASSPPAGDTDTQYF TGTGCCAGCTCTCCCCCGGCGGGGGACACAGATACGCAGTATTTT
TRBJ1-1 - TRBV30 CAWRRGSTEAFF TGTGCCTGGAGGAGAGGGTCCACTGAAGCTTTCTTT
TRBJ2-3 - TRBV27 CASSLSLGDSRSSGTQYF TGTGCCAGCAGTTTATCTTTGGGGGACTCCCGTTCTTCAGGTACGCAGTATTTT
TRBJ1-2 - TRBV5-1 CASSPSSPNYGYTF TGCGCCAGCAGTCCCTCCAGCCCTAACTATGGCTACACCTTC
TRBJ2-5 - TRBV11-3 CASSLYDGGRETQYF TGTGCCAGCAGCTTGTACGACGGGGGCAGGGAGACCCAGTACTTC